Listed here is a single T cell receptor (beta chain). Its matching antigen is unknown. Produced via immunoSEQ multiplex PCR; TCRdb's table is partial and in-frame only. This sample carries approximately 15,000 clones, over 70% of them seen once, and the ten largest clones take under 20%. This specimen belongs to a study of vaccination effects on CD4 cells after COVID-19. The overall study: Each of three convalescent patients underwent sampling at an early and a late point after vaccination. Relative to the second dose, post-vaccine samples were obtained a median of 72 days later.

Sequencing followed a ViraFEST assay step that expanded antigen-specific CD4+ T cells with viral peptide pools. Upon completion of around ten days in culture, CD4+ T cells were isolated. The infection with SARS-CoV-2 (confirmed by PCR) occurred in this person between March and December 2020. Participants were vaccinated with two doses of either the BNT162b2 or mRNA-1273 vaccine. Sample: CD4+ T cells from PBMCs cultured with SARS-CoV-2 spike peptides, taken after COVID-19 vaccination. This TCR derives from a human donor who had a prior SARS-CoV-2 infection.

CDR3 sequence reads: CASSVVENTEAFF. The CDR3 bases are TGTGCCAGCAGTGTTGTTGAAAACACTGAAGCTTTCTTT. This sequence joins TRBV28 and TRBJ1-1; D gene unclear. V lost 5 bases and J 2 bases, leaving 9 bases between the germline ends. Germline values: CDR1 MDHEN, CDR2 SYDVKM. The CDR3 length is 13 residues.